This T cell receptor beta chain was sequenced in a study of CD8+CD57+ T cells in acquired aplastic anemia. General study results and limits: Both patients and controls carried the same twenty-nine CD8+ CDR3 sequences. Patients showed no significant difference from controls in CD8+ Simpson's diversity.

Individuals selected for sequencing had exhibited CD8+CD57+ cell expansion on flow cytometry. Among the patients, none had received any therapy at the time of blood sampling. This CDR3 region has 14 residues. Trimming took off 3 bases at V and 7 bases at J, with 12 bases between the two ends. Germline assignment: CDR1 KGHDR and CDR2 SFDVKD. About this clonotype: Its antigen remains unknown.

The TCR beta profiling, which covered VDJ combination and CDR3 sequence, was carried out using genomic DNA as the template. TCRdb reanalysed the reads using MiXCR and keeps one entry per CDR3 protein. Here the sample spans about 180,000 distinct CDR3 sequences, about 45% being singletons. The sequenced material came from sorted CD4+, CD8+, or CD8+CD57+ T cells (not recorded which) from PBMCs. This TCR came from a human donor with aplastic anemia. The chain combines TRBV24-1 with TRBJ1-5; no clear D gene. The CDR3 region is CATSDPAERQPQHF. CDR3 DNA sequence: TGTGCCACCAGTGATCCGGCAGAGCGGCAGCCCCAGCATTTT.